This is a list of T cell receptor beta chains from one sample in a study of response to subunit inactivated influenza vaccine. Via MiXCR, TCRdb re-called the RT-PCR reads, giving one row per CDR3 protein. The sample has about 500,000 distinct CDR3 sequences, approximately 17% seen once. Source: CD4+ T cells sorted from PBMCs, taken around 25 months after vaccination. The receptor source for this set is a man between 50 and 69 years old who received an inactivated influenza vaccine. Both conserved end residues are part of each CDR3. The D gene is left open where the match is weak. Clone size is not always given. Where it is, it says once, few, many or a class for expanded clones.

>TRBV7-6|TRBJ1-3|NA|NA|13
CASSLAPGNTIYF
TGTGCCAGCAGCCTAGCACCTGGAAACACCATATATTTT
>TRBV23-1|TRBJ2-1|NA|NA|12
CASSPSDNEQFF
TGCGCCAGCAGTCCTTCGGACAATGAGCAGTTCTTC
>TRBV18|TRBJ2-2|TRBD1|few|17
CASSSGTGTENTGELFF
TGTGCCAGCTCATCAGGAACCGGGACAGAGAACACCGGGGAGCTGTTTTTT
>TRBV7-6|TRBJ1-3|NA|NA|15
CASSPPEISGNTIYF
TGTGCCAGCAGCCCTCCAGAAATATCTGGAAACACCATATATTTT
>TRBV6-1|TRBJ1-2|TRBD1|once|15
CASSTRDDRGSGYTF
TGTGCCAGCAGTACAAGGGACGACAGGGGATCTGGCTACACCTTC
>TRBV5-1|TRBJ2-1|NA|few|15
CASSLFPGRDNEQFF
TGCGCCAGCAGCTTGTTTCCGGGAAGAGACAATGAGCAGTTCTTC
>TRBV19|TRBJ1-1|TRBD1|NA|13
CASSPHRDSEAFF
TGTGCCAGTAGTCCTCATCGGGACAGCGAAGCTTTCTTT
>TRBV12-3/TRBV12-4|TRBJ1-6|TRBD1|few|14
CASRGQVANSPLHF
TGTGCCAGCAGGGGACAGGTTGCCAATTCACCCCTCCACTTT
>TRBV2|TRBJ1-4|TRBD1|NA|15
CASSLYRGGNEKLFF
TGTGCCAGCAGCCTATACAGGGGAGGTAATGAAAAACTGTTTTTT
>TRBV4-2|TRBJ2-7|TRBD2|many|14
CASSQDGLAGEQYF
TGTGCCAGCAGCCAAGATGGACTAGCCGGAGAGCAGTACTTC
>TRBV7-9|TRBJ2-1|NA|NA|17
CASSLGAMGRVYNEQFF
TGTGCCAGCAGCTTAGGGGCCATGGGGCGGGTATACAATGAGCAGTTCTTC